The subject of this entry is one T cell receptor (beta chain). Original methodology: Reference gene primer amplification gave nucleated cell count estimates. Measured with immunoSEQ multiplex PCR; TCRdb has only the in-frame clones, and not every one. V and J calls and clone size follow that table, whereas D and trimming were derived from the DNA. The repertoire includes some 150,000 clones, about 89% of them detected once, and roughly 2.5% sits in the top ten. These data are taken from a study of blood T cell repertoires in COVID-19. The CDR3 consists of 17 residues. Looked up from germline, CDR1 is SGDLS and CDR2 is YYNGEE. Trimming took off 0 bases at V and 0 bases at J, with 15 bases between the two ends.

The V and J genes are TRBV9 and TRBJ1-1; D ambiguous. This clonotype was sampled from a man aged 50-60 years with active COVID-19. The sample consisted of peripheral blood. CDR3 sequence reads: CASSVVSKRTVNTEAFF. CDR3 in DNA: TGTGCCAGCAGCGTAGTGAGCAAAAGAACAGTGAACACTGAAGCTTTCTTT.